This TCR beta chain was sequenced for a study of Tregs in tolerant kidney transplant recipients. This CDR3 contains 14 residues. Profiled with immunoSEQ multiplex PCR; TCRdb holds only in-frame clones, not every one. This sample has approximately 44,000 clones, with less than 97% found just once. This clone was seen just once. Its antigen is unidentified. Sample: Tregs from blood cultured with allogeneic cells. The gene calls are TRBV21-1 and TRBJ2-7; the table assigns TRBD2, which was not confirmed against the DNA. TRBV21-1 is a recognized pseudogene. The sequence was collected from a human donor in good health. The DNA for the CDR3 is TGTGCCAGCAGCGGGGCTAGGAGGGTCTACGAGCAGTACTTC. This encodes CASSGARRVYEQYF.